Listed below are T cell receptor beta chains from one sample, sequenced in a study of blood T cell repertoires in COVID-19. Only in-frame clones appear in the TCRdb table, and some are missing; sequencing was by immunoSEQ multiplex PCR. The sample holds approximately 100,000 clones; approximately 72% are singletons and the top ten take about 24%. Sequenced material: peripheral blood. Receptor source: a man between 65 and 85 years old with acute or convalescent COVID-19. Both conserved end residues are part of each CDR3. A D gene is named only where the DNA matches it firmly. Not all rows give a size; the values are once, few, many and, for expanded clones, a class.

CDR3nt	CDR3aa	d_gene	j_gene	abundance	v_gene
TGTGCCAGCAGAGCGGGACTAGCGACGTCCGGGGAGCTGTTTTTT	CASRAGLATSGELFF	TRBD2	TRBJ2-2	NA	TRBV27
TGTGCCAGCAACCCAGGGACTACAGGCAGGCCCTATGGCTACACCTTC	CASNPGTTGRPYGYTF	NA	TRBJ1-2	NA	TRBV28
TGTGCCAGCAGCTTACTAGCGGGAGCGACAGATACGCAGTATTTT	CASSLLAGATDTQYF	TRBD2	TRBJ2-3	NA	TRBV14
TGTGCCAGCAGTTTCTATGGGGGGGTATACGAGCAGTACTTC	CASSFYGGVYEQYF	TRBD2	TRBJ2-7	NA	TRBV27
TGTGCCAGCAGCTTAGTGGCAGGGGGCGTCTTTGGGTATGGCTACACCTTC	CASSLVAGGVFGYGYTF	TRBD1	TRBJ1-2	NA	TRBV7-9
TGCGCCAGCAGCTTGCAGGGCGTCGGCGGGGAGCTGTTTTTT	CASSLQGVGGELFF	NA	TRBJ2-2	NA	TRBV5-1
TGCGCCAGCAGCCTGGGACTAGCGGGAGTGTTTGGCACCGGGGAGCTGTTTTTT	CASSLGLAGVFGTGELFF	TRBD2	TRBJ2-2	NA	TRBV5-1
TGTGCCAGCAGCTCCAAACCCTCACAGGGGATGTACGAGCAGTACTTC	CASSSKPSQGMYEQYF	TRBD1	TRBJ2-7	NA	TRBV5-5
TGTGCCAGCAGCGGCCGGCAGGGCAATGAGCAGTTCTTC	CASSGRQGNEQFF	NA	TRBJ2-1	NA	TRBV9
TGTGCCAGCAGAGGCCTAGCGGGAGTAAAAGAGACCCAGTACTTC	CASRGLAGVKETQYF	TRBD2	TRBJ2-5	NA	TRBV6-5
TGTGCCAGCAGCCCCCTACTCGGCGGGGGCTCCTACGAGCAGTACTTC	CASSPLLGGGSYEQYF	TRBD2	TRBJ2-7	NA	TRBV14
TGCGCCAGCAGCTTGGGACAGGGGTTGACTGAAGCTTTCTTT	CASSLGQGLTEAFF	TRBD1	TRBJ1-1	few	TRBV5-1
TGTGCCAGCGGGAGGTCCACCTCTGGGGCCAACGTCCTGACTTTC	CASGRSTSGANVLTF	NA	TRBJ2-6	NA	TRBV2
TGTGCCAGCAGCCTAGGGGGCGCGGACAATCAGCCCCAGCATTTT	CASSLGGADNQPQHF	TRBD1	TRBJ1-5	NA	TRBV9
TGTGCCAGCAGCTTAGCGGCCCAGGGTTCCAAAGAGACCCAGTACTTC	CASSLAAQGSKETQYF	NA	TRBJ2-5	NA	TRBV7-9
TGCAGTGCTAGTAATCCTAGCGGTCACCAAGAGACCCAGTACTTC	CSASNPSGHQETQYF	TRBD2	TRBJ2-5	NA	TRBV20-1
TGCGCCAGCAGCCCCGGGGGGGTAGACTCACCCCTCCACTTT	CASSPGGVDSPLHF	NA	TRBJ1-6	NA	TRBV5-1
TGTGCCAGCAGCTTGACCGGGAGCTCTGGAAACACCATATATTTT	CASSLTGSSGNTIYF	NA	TRBJ1-3	NA	TRBV7-3
TGCAGTGCTAGTCTCCTAGCAGAGGGTGAGCAGTTCTTC	CSASLLAEGEQFF	NA	TRBJ2-1	NA	TRBV20-1
TGTGCCAGCAGCGGGCGGACAGGGGGCGTTTTGGGAGGCTACACCTTC	CASSGRTGGVLGGYTF	TRBD1	TRBJ1-2	NA	TRBV5-4
TGCGCCAGCAGCTTGGTTTACAGGGGGGCCTCTGGGGCCAACGTCCTGACTTTC	CASSLVYRGASGANVLTF	TRBD1	TRBJ2-6	NA	TRBV5-1
TGCAGTGCTAGTGGGCAGATGAACACTGAAGCTTTCTTT	CSASGQMNTEAFF	NA	TRBJ1-1	once	TRBV20-1
TGTGCCAGCAGTGGCCGGGACAGGGATTTCTACGAGCAGTACTTC	CASSGRDRDFYEQYF	TRBD1	TRBJ2-7	NA	TRBV28
TGTGCCAGCAGTACTAATTCCCCGGGGGAAATCCCGACCTACGAGCAGTACTTC	CASSTNSPGEIPTYEQYF	NA	TRBJ2-7	NA	TRBV28
TGTGCCAGCAGTCCCAAACAAGGGACTGACCTCCACTTT	CASSPKQGTDLHF	NA	TRBJ1-6	once	TRBV3-1/TRBV3-2
TGTGCCAGCTCACCACGATCAGGGGAAGAGACCCAGTACTTC	CASSPRSGEETQYF	NA	TRBJ2-5	NA	TRBV18
TGTGCCAGTAGTATAGGGGACATACAGAACACTGAAGCTTTCTTT	CASSIGDIQNTEAFF	NA	TRBJ1-1	NA	TRBV19